This T cell receptor (beta chain) was documented in a study of blood T cell repertoires in COVID-19 (dated by TCRdb to 2020 to 2021). Turning to the overall study: Samples covering the acute and convalescent phases of COVID-19 were provided by collaborators in the United States, Italy and Spain. Deeply sampled blood TCRbeta repertoires from subjects exposed to, actively infected with, or recovered from COVID-19 were included in the dataset. The repertoires were made available in a free public database intended to serve as a resource for research on the immune response to SARS-CoV-2. The prospective study material was composed of cDNA or gDNA derived from T cells, B-cell-depleted T cells, or PBMCs. The samples were drawn from two sources: the first 160 participants of the ongoing ImmuneRACE study, and fewer than 1,500 subjects contributed by 6 global collaborators. The sample metadata nearly always contained a de-identified subject ID, COVID-19 status, age in years and sex. HLA class I and class II types, where available, came from metadata supplied by the sample provider rather than from assay-based typing. What the research found in general, with its limitations: Clinical and demographic metadata were provided uncurated, with the amount varying by source and participant.

In regard to this clone: The antigen it recognizes is unknown. No per-base quality is available; no much larger clone lies one base away.

Whole blood was collected in K2EDTA tubes by collaborating institutions according to the institutions' own protocols. Collaborator samples were shipped for TCRbeta analysis as frozen whole blood, isolated PBMCs, or DNA extracted from either sample type. TCRbeta CDR3 regions were amplified from genomic DNA by means of the immunoSEQ Assay, a bias-controlled multiplex PCR. In the paper's pipeline: The number of nucleated cells in each sample was estimated from the amplification of reference gene primers within the assay. Sequence reads were collapsed and filtered to measure the absolute abundance of every unique TCRbeta CDR3 rearrangement. For each sample, productive Simpson clonality was calculated by taking the square root of Simpson's diversity index across productive rearrangements. What TCRdb holds here is the immuneACCESS table cut down to in-frame rearrangements. Part of the clones is not present; checked against another copy, under half of the missing clones reflect an unresolved V gene, and the others are unexplained. Clone size and V and J calls were adopted from that table, with D and trimming inferred from the DNA. The sample table lists some 120,000 clones, about 79% of them with a count of one. The top ten constitute more than 35% of the sample.

The source material was peripheral blood. The sequence was collected from a man aged 40-55 years with active or convalescent COVID-19.

The CDR3 reads CASSLSSYNEQFF. The DNA reads TGTGCCAGCAGCCTGAGCTCCTACAATGAGCAGTTCTTC. This chain joins TRBV3-1 (or the pseudogene TRBV3-2) to TRBJ2-1; the D gene is not confidently resolved. From the cysteine through the phenylalanine, the CDR3 covers 13 amino acids. Only the CDR3 DNA is retained, 39 bases long and in frame from the first base. A distance of 4 bases separates the germline ends of V and J, which lose 4 bases and 0 bases respectively. According to the germline V gene (reference sequence), CDR1 reads LGHDT and CDR2 reads YNNKEL.